The text below deals with one TCR beta chain. Before being deemed recovered, Cohort 3 donors had two negative PCRs, clearance, or symptom resolution. The data originate from a study of blood T cell repertoires in COVID-19. Turning to the study itself: COVID-19 samples collected from the United States, Italy and Spain covered acute and convalescent phases. PBMCs, B-cell-depleted T cells, or T cells provided the cDNA or gDNA that made up the material.

In the original analysis: How many nucleated cells were present was estimated from reference gene primer amplification. TCRdb's table, derived via immunoSEQ multiplex PCR, lists solely in-frame clones and lacks some. V, J and clone size reflect that table, while D and trimming were determined from the DNA. In the table there are under 300,000 clones, roughly 86% of which are singletons. V lost 3 bases to trimming and J lost 2 bases, with 11 bases between them. Per germline, CDR1 MNHEY and CDR2 SMNVEV (reference sequence). CDR3 length: 15 residues. The clonotype was recovered from a woman between 25 and 40 years old who had recovered from COVID-19. The sequenced material came from PBMCs or T cells enriched from blood (not recorded which). The rearrangement joins TRBV27 to TRBJ1-5; no reliable D call. This CDR3 reads CASSFSGSGNQPQHF. The CDR3, as DNA: TGTGCCAGCAGTTTCTCGGGTTCAGGCAATCAGCCCCAGCATTTT.